This entry lists 25 T cell receptor beta chains sequenced from one sample in a study of T cells in Graves' hyperthyroidism and ophthalmopathy (dated by TCRdb to between 2018 and 2021). The library was built by means of multiplex PCR. For sequencing, an Illumina HiSeq 2000 was employed. Amplification of TCR beta CDR3 regions was carried out from RNA transcripts. The TCR CDR3 was subjected to a first round of RT-PCR using the HTBI primer set and the Qiagen OneStep RT-PCR kit. TCRdb ran its own pipeline on the public reads, namely fastp trimming at Q25 and MiXCR clone calling, and kept in-frame beta chains. Every entry covers one CDR3 protein and lists the most common genes and DNA from its rows. The sample has around 520,000 distinct CDR3 sequences on record, 24% of them singletons. The ten largest clones add up to around 10% of the sample. Sequenced: blood. The receptors originated from a woman aged 30 to 39 with Graves' ophthalmopathy.

Many counts were recorded for this clonotype. V gene TRBV5-1 combines with J gene TRBJ1-1, with D perhaps TRBD1 (5 bases). Looked up from germline, CDR1 is SGHRS and CDR2 is YFSETQ. Trimming shortened V by 6 bases and J by 1 base, and 10 bases separated the two germline ends. This CDR3 region has 13 residues. In DNA, the CDR3 is TGCGCCAGCAAAGGGGCAGGGAACACTGAAGCTTTCTTT. Amino acids: CASKGAGNTEAFF.

This clonotype was counted ten times or more. The V and J genes are TRBV27 and TRBJ2-7; 8 nucleotides match TRBD1. This CDR3 region has 13 residues. The trim removed 4 bases at V and 7 bases at J, leaving 6 bases unmatched. The germline CDR1 and CDR2 sequences are MNHEY and SMNVEV (reference sequence). The CDR3 loop is CASSWGQATEQYF. In DNA, the CDR3 is TGTGCCAGCAGTTGGGGACAGGCTACTGAGCAGTACTTC.

This clonotype appeared a single time. For the CDR3, the DNA is TGTGCCAGCAGCAACTCCGGGGGAGGCCAGTACTTC. Translation gives CASSNSGGGQYF. The chain links TRBV7-8 to TRBJ2-5; tentative D call: TRBD2 (6 bases). The CDR3 has 12 residues. V was clipped by 5 bases and J by 10 bases, with 14 bases between them. In germline, CDR1 is SGHVS, CDR2 FQNEAQ.

There are a few counts of this clonotype. The chain links TRBV27 to TRBJ2-2; possible D gene TRBD2, 6 bases. Germline V gene lookup returns CDR1 MNHEY and CDR2 SMNVEV (reference sequence). The V gene lost 4 bases and the J gene lost 4 bases, with 10 bases spanning the gap. The CDR3 has 14 residues. The CDR3 loop reads CASSWGGATGELFF. The CDR3 DNA is TGTGCCAGCAGTTGGGGAGGAGCCACCGGGGAGCTGTTTTTT.

This clonotype was seen more than once but under ten times. This chain links TRBV12-3 or TRBV12-4 with TRBJ1-3; 7 bases fit TRBD1. V dropped 6 bases and J dropped 3; count of bases not matched to a gene: 2. The CDR3 totals 13 residues. The CDR3 sequence is CASRGTVGNTIYF. The CDR3 coding sequence is TGTGCCAGCAGGGGGACAGTTGGAAACACCATATATTTT.

This clonotype has at least ten counts. The V call is TRBV24-1, the J call TRBJ1-2; D is unresolved. In germline, CDR1 is KGHDR, CDR2 SFDVKD. CDR3 size: 12 residues. The V and J ends lost 8 bases and 2 bases respectively, with 8 bases between them. The CDR3 sequence is CATKDPNYGYTF. For the CDR3, the DNA is TGTGCCACCAAGGACCCAAACTATGGCTACACCTTC.

This clonotype has a count of ten or more. V and J are TRBV12-3 or TRBV12-4 and TRBJ2-2; 7 bases map to TRBD2. V trimming: 6 bases; J trimming: 4 bases; junction bases outside the gene matches: 8. There are 15 residues in the CDR3. The CDR3 region has the DNA TGTGCCAGCAGGGGAGGGGCCGACGGCACCGGGGAGCTGTTTTTT. Encoded protein: CASRGGADGTGELFF.

The table lists this clonotype with many counts. The rearrangement joins TRBV19 to TRBJ1-1; 9 bases align to TRBD1. V was clipped by 4 bases and J by 4 bases; unmatched bases: 13. The CDR3 is made up of 17 amino acids. Germline loops: CDR1 LNHDA, CDR2 SQIVND (reference sequence). The CDR3 sequence: CASSTLQGARLGTEAFF. CDR3 DNA: TGTGCCAGTAGTACCTTACAGGGGGCGAGATTGGGCACTGAAGCTTTCTTT.

A single count supports this clonotype. The chain is built from TRBV20-1 and TRBJ2-7; D is ambiguous. CDR1 and CDR2 from the germline V gene are DFQATT and SNEGSKA (reference sequence). The CDR3 has 14 residues. V lost 1 base to trimming and J lost 7 bases, with 17 bases between them. The chain's CDR3 is CSARVTGTVREQYF. CDR3 bases: TGCAGTGCTAGAGTCACCGGTACAGTGCGGGAGCAGTACTTC.

Many counts were recorded for this clonotype. This chain links TRBV10-1 with TRBJ2-5; D perhaps matches TRBD1 (6 bases). CDR1 and CDR2 from the germline V gene are WNHNN and SYGVQD (reference sequence). This CDR3 contains 14 residues. V was clipped by 0 bases and J by 5 bases, with 10 bases between them. The CDR3 protein is CASSESQGTETQYF. In DNA, the CDR3 is TGCGCCAGCAGTGAGTCGCAGGGGACGGAGACCCAGTACTTC.

This clonotype was counted ten times or more. CDR3 sequence (DNA): TGTGCCAGCAGCCAAGATCTGGGGGTAGGGCAGGGCACTGAAGCTTTCTTT. Amino acid sequence: CASSQDLGVGQGTEAFF. This chain connects TRBV4-2 to TRBJ1-1, with a possible D match to TRBD1 (5 bases). V lost 0 bases, J lost 4 bases, and 18 bases lay in between. This CDR3 region has 17 residues. Germline CDR1 LGHNA, CDR2 YNFKEQ.

This clonotype was found many times. The chain uses TRBV2 and TRBJ1-2, with D possibly matching TRBD1 (5 bases). This CDR3 contains 12 residues. Per the germline V gene, CDR1 is SNHLY and CDR2 is FYNNEI. Deletions cut 8 bases from V and 2 bases from J, with 9 bases between. Here the CDR3 reads CASDGTNYGYTF. Written as DNA, the CDR3 is TGTGCCAGCGATGGGACGAACTATGGCTACACCTTC.

The sample holds many counts of this clonotype. The chain employs TRBV10-3 and TRBJ2-2; D gene unclear. Between the trimmed V and J ends, which lost 1 base and 3 bases, there was a span of 12 bases. Germline CDR1 ENHRY, CDR2 SYGVKD. The CDR3 is 16 amino acids. CDR3 sequence reads: CAISELDTGDTGELFF. DNA of the CDR3: TGTGCCATCAGTGAGTTGGATACCGGTGACACCGGGGAGCTGTTTTTT.

There are many counts of this clonotype. This chain uses TRBV20-1 with TRBJ1-1, with D perhaps TRBD1 (6 bases). The V gene's germline CDR1 is DFQATT and CDR2 SNEGSKA (reference sequence). The V and J ends lost 5 bases and 4 bases respectively, with 14 bases between them. The CDR3 has 13 amino acids. CDR3 sequence reads: CSAEYRVGTEAFF. Written as DNA, the CDR3 is TGCAGTGCTGAATACAGGGTTGGCACTGAAGCTTTCTTT.

There are many counts of this clonotype. As DNA, the CDR3 is TGTGCCACCAGTGCAGCAACCGGGACAGACTCCTACGAGCAGTACTTC. Its translation is CATSAATGTDSYEQYF. V gene TRBV24-1 combines with J gene TRBJ2-7, with 7 bases identical to TRBD1. CDR1 KGHDR and CDR2 SFDVKD come from the germline V gene. The CDR3 totals 16 residues. Trimming at V came to 5 bases and at J to 0 bases, leaving 9 bases not matched to a gene.

This clonotype was counted ten times or more. The J gene is TRBJ2-5, the V gene TRBV14, with no clear D. The CDR3 contains 13 residues. CDR1 and CDR2 (germline): SGHDN, FVKESK. Trimming pared 0 bases from V and 12 bases from J, leaving 14 bases between. The DNA for the CDR3 is TGTGCCAGCAGCCAAGAAGAGGCCAGGACGAAGTACTTC. The encoded protein is CASSQEEARTKYF.

This clonotype showed up many times. The chain links TRBV11-1 to TRBJ2-7, with D uncertain. Germline CDR1 and CDR2: SGHAT and FQDESV (reference sequence). V was shortened by 4 bases and J by 2 bases, with 15 bases between the two germline ends. The CDR3 is made up of 15 amino acids. DNA of the CDR3: TGTGCCAGCAGCTCACGTTTGACGGACGCCTACGAGCAGTACTTC. Protein sequence: CASSSRLTDAYEQYF.

This clonotype came up a few times. The chain has TRBV5-1 and TRBJ2-5; 7 nucleotides match TRBD2. CDR1 is SGHRS and CDR2 is YFSETQ in the germline V gene. The V segment lost 0 bases and the J segment 2 bases; nucleotides outside the gene matches: 7. This CDR3 contains 16 residues. The DNA of the CDR3 is TGCGCCAGCAGCTTGGGCTCGACTAGCTTACAAGAGACCCAGTACTTC. Protein: CASSLGSTSLQETQYF.

This clonotype came up many times. CDR3 residues: CASGLLTEGPTGELFF. The CDR3 coding sequence is TGTGCTAGTGGTTTGTTAACGGAGGGTCCCACCGGGGAGCTGTTTTTT. The genes are TRBV12-5 and TRBJ2-2; weak D call: TRBD2 (6 bases). CDR3 size: 16 residues. V gave up 2 bases and J gave up 4 bases, with 14 bases separating them. Per the germline V gene, CDR1 is LGHNT and CDR2 is FRNRAP.

This clonotype appeared many times. This sequence joins TRBV15 and TRBJ1-1, with a weak D call TRBD1 (5 bases). The V gene lost 1 base and the J gene lost 6 bases, with 15 bases spanning the gap. Germline loops: CDR1 LNHNV, CDR2 YYDKDF (reference sequence). The CDR3 consists of 15 residues. CDR3: CATSRGAGPVPEAFF. CDR3 DNA sequence: TGTGCCACCAGCAGAGGGGCGGGGCCCGTGCCTGAAGCTTTCTTT.

This clonotype appeared many times. The rearrangement joins TRBV11-2 to TRBJ2-7, with D uncertain. The V gene's germline CDR1 is SGHAT and CDR2 FQNNGV. This CDR3 is built from 14 residues. V was shortened by 0 bases and J by 2 bases, with 8 bases between the two germline ends. CDR3 nucleotides: TGTGCCAGCAGCTTAGATGGGGTTACCTACGAGCAGTACTTC. Translation: CASSLDGVTYEQYF.

This clonotype appeared many times. The junction departs from germline at one end; a sequencing error may be responsible. The chain links TRBV27 to TRBJ2-2; 7 nucleotides line up with TRBD1. The CDR3 contains 17 residues. Per germline, CDR1 MNHEY and CDR2 SMNVEV (reference sequence). CDR3 sequence reads: CASGLDRVTSNTGELFF. CDR3 bases: TGTGCCAGCGGTTTAGACAGGGTGACTTCGAACACCGGGGAGCTGTTTTTT.

This clonotype has a count of ten or more. The J gene is TRBJ2-2, the V gene TRBV5-1; D perhaps matches TRBD1 (5 bases). This CDR3 has 10 amino acids. V was pared by 5 bases and J by 10 bases, with 6 bases between. Germline V gene sequence: CDR1 SGHRS, CDR2 YFSETQ. The CDR3 DNA reads TGCGCCAGCAGAGGGGTGGAGCTGTTTTTT. This encodes CASRGVELFF.

At least ten counts were recorded for this clonotype. V is TRBV7-2 and J is TRBJ2-2, with 14 bases that match TRBD2. This CDR3 is 14 amino acids long. With V trimmed by 6 bases and J by 9 bases, 3 bases remained unmatched. Germline V gene data show CDR1 as SGHTA and CDR2 as FQGNSA. The CDR3, as DNA: TGTGCCAGCAGGACTAGCGGGGGGGCCCGGGAGCTGTTTTTT. This translates into CASRTSGGARELFF.

The V call is TRBV5-6, the J call TRBJ1-2; TRBD1 agrees at 7 bases. The CDR3 is 15 residues long. The V segment lost 5 bases and the J segment 0 bases; nucleotides outside the gene matches: 7. Germline loops: CDR1 SGHDT, CDR2 YYEEEE. CDR3 sequence: CASRPRGLANYGYTF. CDR3 sequence (DNA): TGTGCCAGCAGGCCCAGGGGGTTAGCTAACTATGGCTACACCTTC.